This is a list of T cell receptor beta chains from one sample in a study of identifying expanded T cells in peripheral blood. The protocol was immunoSEQ multiplex PCR, while the TCRdb copy is restricted to in-frame clones and leaves out a portion. The data show about 86,000 clones, 88% seen once. Sequenced input: blood. Receptors were obtained from a person between 18 and 75 years old in good health. CDR3s include the opening cysteine and the closing phenylalanine or tryptophan. Each record gives: J gene, clone size, V gene, D gene, CDR3 DNA, CDR3 protein. The D gene is left open where the match is weak. The size of a clone is reported for some rows only, either as once, few or many, or as a class for expanded clones.

>TRBJ1-1|NA|TRBV6-4|NA
TGTGCCAGCAGGCGCGAGGAGGAGGCTGAAGCTTTCTTT
CASRREEEAEAFF
>TRBJ1-2|NA|TRBV15|NA
TGTGCCACCAGCAGAGAACAGATTAACTATGGCTACACCTTC
CATSREQINYGYTF
>TRBJ1-4|NA|TRBV6-5|NA
TGTGCCAGCAGTTACCAAAGGGAGAGTGAAAAACTGTTTTTT
CASSYQRESEKLFF
>TRBJ2-1|NA|TRBV2|TRBD1
TGTGCCAGCAGGCTAGCCGGGACAGGCTTTACTGAGCAGTTCTTC
CASRLAGTGFTEQFF
>TRBJ1-1|NA|TRBV29-1|TRBD1
TGCAGCGTTGAATTGGGGACAGGGAAAACTGAAGCTTTCTTT
CSVELGTGKTEAFF
>TRBJ1-6|NA|TRBV27|TRBD1
TGTGCCAGCAGTTTATCTTTAGGACAGGCCCGGTCACCCCTCCACTTT
CASSLSLGQARSPLHF
>TRBJ1-2|once|TRBV9|TRBD1
TGTGCCAGCAGCGTAGCCGGGACAGGAGACAACTATGGCTACACCTTC
CASSVAGTGDNYGYTF
>TRBJ1-2|NA|TRBV6-5|NA
TGTGCCAGCAGTTACCGGGGGGCCGCTAACTATGGCTACACCTTC
CASSYRGAANYGYTF
>TRBJ1-3|NA|TRBV11-2|NA
TGTGCCAGCAGCTTAGGTTATGGGCCGCCAAGCTCTGGAAACACCATATATTTT
CASSLGYGPPSSGNTIYF
>TRBJ1-6|NA|TRBV11-3|TRBD1
TGTGCCAGCAGCTCCATCCAGGACAGGTGGATCGGGCGGACCCTCCACTTT
CASSSIQDRWIGRTLHF
>TRBJ2-1|NA|TRBV4-1|TRBD2
TGCGCCAGCAGCCAAGAAAGCGGGGGTTACAATGAGCAGTTCTTC
CASSQESGGYNEQFF
>TRBJ2-1|NA|TRBV15|TRBD2
TGTGCCACCAGCAGTCGTAGGACTAGCGGGTACAATGAGCAGTTCTTC
CATSSRRTSGYNEQFF
>TRBJ2-1|NA|TRBV12-5|NA
TGTGCTAGTGTCCGATTCAGCTCCTACAATGAGCAGTTCTTC
CASVRFSSYNEQFF
>TRBJ2-5|NA|TRBV7-6|TRBD2
TGTGCCAGCAGCTTAGTGGGATCGGGGGGGTCAGAGACCCAGTACTTC
CASSLVGSGGSETQYF
>TRBJ1-2|NA|TRBV7-8|TRBD1
TGTGCCAGCAGCCGAGGGACAGGGACGGAAGCTAACTATGGCTACACCTTC
CASSRGTGTEANYGYTF
>TRBJ1-1|NA|TRBV7-9|NA
TGTGCCAGCAGACTCGGGGGAAGCACTGAAGCTTTCTTT
CASRLGGSTEAFF
>TRBJ2-7|NA|TRBV7-9|TRBD2
TGTGCCAGCAGCCCCATATGGGGACTAGCGGACGAGCAGTACTTC
CASSPIWGLADEQYF
>TRBJ1-3|NA|TRBV5-1|NA
TGCGCCAGCAGCGAAAGTCAGGCCCTCCCTGGAAACACCATATATTTT
CASSESQALPGNTIYF
>TRBJ1-4|NA|TRBV19|NA
TGTGCCAGTAGTATGGGGGGTGCAACTAATGAAAAACTGTTTTTT
CASSMGGATNEKLFF
>TRBJ1-3|NA|TRBV5-6|NA
TGTGCCAGCAGCAGACCCGGGAGCTCTGGAAACACCATATATTTT
CASSRPGSSGNTIYF
>TRBJ1-1|NA|TRBV5-1|NA
TGCGCCAGCAGTGGGGGGAACACTGAAGCTTTCTTT
CASSGGNTEAFF
>TRBJ1-3|NA|TRBV27|NA
TGTGCCAGCCGGAGGGAATTCTCTGGAAACACCATATATTTT
CASRREFSGNTIYF
>TRBJ2-2|NA|TRBV11-3|TRBD2
TGTGCCAGCAGCCAACCTAGCGGGGGGGTTGCCGGGGAGCTGTTTTTT
CASSQPSGGVAGELFF
>TRBJ2-5|NA|TRBV5-1|NA
TGCGCCAGCAGCTTGGCCGCAAGGGGACCAGAGGAGACCCAGTACTTC
CASSLAARGPEETQYF
>TRBJ2-7|NA|TRBV9|NA
TGTGCCAGCAGCGTAGAGTGGGGGGAACATGGGGAGCAGTACTTC
CASSVEWGEHGEQYF
>TRBJ2-5|NA|TRBV15|NA
TGTGCCACCAGCAGAGCTAGGACTCCGAAGGAGACCCAGTACTTC
CATSRARTPKETQYF
>TRBJ1-1|NA|TRBV10-2|NA
TGCGCCAGCAGTGCAGTCCGAAACTCTCGGGCTTTCTTT
CASSAVRNSRAFF
>TRBJ2-7|NA|TRBV28|TRBD2
TGTGCCAGCAGTCCCCTGGCTAGCGGAATTTACGAGCAGTACTTC
CASSPLASGIYEQYF
>TRBJ2-2|NA|TRBV10-3|NA
TGTGCCATCAGTGAAATCGGAGGGACCGGGGAGCTGTTTTTT
CAISEIGGTGELFF
>TRBJ2-3|NA|TRBV27|TRBD2
TGTGCCAGCAGTTTATCGCCGTGGGGGGGAAGCACAGATACGCAGTATTTT
CASSLSPWGGSTDTQYF
>TRBJ1-1|NA|TRBV19|NA
TGTGCCAGTAGTATGGAAGGACGGCCCAACACTGAAGCTTTCTTT
CASSMEGRPNTEAFF
>TRBJ1-4|NA|TRBV5-4|NA
TGTGCCAGCAGCTTGCGGGGGGTGGGGAATGAAAAACTGTTTTTT
CASSLRGVGNEKLFF
>TRBJ1-2|NA|TRBV2|NA
TGTGCCAGCAGTGACGCCAGGGATTATGGCTACACCTTC
CASSDARDYGYTF
>TRBJ1-2|NA|TRBV30|TRBD1
TGTGCCGGCAGGGGGCTTGACTATGGCTACACCTTC
CAGRGLDYGYTF
>TRBJ1-5|NA|TRBV21-1|NA
TGTGCCAGCAGCAAAGCAAACAGGGGTCGGGCGTCGGCTCAGCCCCAGCATTTT
CASSKANRGRASAQPQHF
>TRBJ1-1|once|TRBV6-1|NA
TGTGCCAGCAGTGAAACAGTTGGCACTGAAGCTTTCTTT
CASSETVGTEAFF
>TRBJ2-1|NA|TRBV11-3|NA
TGTGCCAGCAGCATACGGGGAGCCTACAATGAGCAGTTCTTC
CASSIRGAYNEQFF
>TRBJ2-5|NA|TRBV4-1|NA
TGCGCCAGCAGCCATGGCGTCGGAGAGACCCAGTACTTC
CASSHGVGETQYF
>TRBJ2-7|NA|TRBV6-1|TRBD1
TGTGCCAGCAGTGTAGACAGGGCTTCCTACGAGCAGTACTTC
CASSVDRASYEQYF
>TRBJ1-1|NA|TRBV7-9|TRBD1
TGTGCCAGCAGCTTGCCTCCGGGACAGGAAACCTCGAACACTGAAGCTTTCTTT
CASSLPPGQETSNTEAFF
>TRBJ2-7|once|TRBV4-3|TRBD1
TGCGCCAGCAGCCAAGACGTCGGGACAGGGAAGGGTTTTACCTACGAGCAGTACTTC
CASSQDVGTGKGFTYEQYF
>TRBJ1-2|few|TRBV4-1|NA
TGCGCCAGCAGCGCCCGGACAGCTAACTATGGCTACACCTTC
CASSARTANYGYTF
>TRBJ1-2|NA|TRBV9|NA
TGTGCCAGCAGCCCCGAGGGGGGGGCTACTAACTATGGCTACACCTTC
CASSPEGGATNYGYTF
>TRBJ1-2|NA|TRBV4-1|NA
TGCGCCAGCAGCCAAGAGTATCGCGGCCGAGGAGAGGGCTACACCTTC
CASSQEYRGRGEGYTF
>TRBJ2-3|NA|TRBV29-1|NA
TGCAGCGTTGTACAGGGTAGCACAGATACGCAGTATTTT
CSVVQGSTDTQYF